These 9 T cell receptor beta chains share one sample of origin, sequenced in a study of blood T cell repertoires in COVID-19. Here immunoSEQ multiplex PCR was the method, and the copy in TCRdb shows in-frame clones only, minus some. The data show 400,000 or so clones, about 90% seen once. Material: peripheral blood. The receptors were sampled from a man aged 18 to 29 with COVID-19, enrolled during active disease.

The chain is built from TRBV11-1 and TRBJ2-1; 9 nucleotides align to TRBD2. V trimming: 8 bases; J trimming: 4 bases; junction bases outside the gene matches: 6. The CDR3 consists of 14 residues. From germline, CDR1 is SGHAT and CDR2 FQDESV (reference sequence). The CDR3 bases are TGTGCCAGCCGATCTGCGGGGGGGTACAATGAGCAGTTCTTC. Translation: CASRSAGGYNEQFF.

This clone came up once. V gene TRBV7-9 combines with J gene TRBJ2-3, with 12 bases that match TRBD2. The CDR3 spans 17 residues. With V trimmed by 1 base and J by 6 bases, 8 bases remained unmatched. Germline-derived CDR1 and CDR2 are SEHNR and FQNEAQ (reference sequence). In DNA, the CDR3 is TGTGCCAGCAGCTTAGATGGACTAGCGGGGAGAACCGATACGCAGTATTTT. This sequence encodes CASSLDGLAGRTDTQYF.

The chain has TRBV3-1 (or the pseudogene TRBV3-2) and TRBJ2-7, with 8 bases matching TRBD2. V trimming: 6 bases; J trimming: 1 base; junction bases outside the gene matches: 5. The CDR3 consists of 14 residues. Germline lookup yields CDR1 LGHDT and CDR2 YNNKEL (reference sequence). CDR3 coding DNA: TGTGCCAGCAGAGCGGGAGCCGGTTCCTACGAGCAGTACTTC. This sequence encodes CASRAGAGSYEQYF.

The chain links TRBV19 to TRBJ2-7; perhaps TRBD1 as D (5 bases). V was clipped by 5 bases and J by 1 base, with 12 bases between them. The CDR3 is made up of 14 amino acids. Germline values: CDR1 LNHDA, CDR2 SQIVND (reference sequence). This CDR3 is CASSSPQGSYEQYF. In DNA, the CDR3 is TGTGCCAGTAGTTCGCCGCAGGGATCCTACGAGCAGTACTTC.

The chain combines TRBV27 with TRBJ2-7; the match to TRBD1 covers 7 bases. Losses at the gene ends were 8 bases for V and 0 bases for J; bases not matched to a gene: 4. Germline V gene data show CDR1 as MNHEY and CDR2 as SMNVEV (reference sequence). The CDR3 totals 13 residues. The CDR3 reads CASGDSLSYEQYF. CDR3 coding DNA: TGTGCCAGCGGGGACAGCCTCTCCTACGAGCAGTACTTC.

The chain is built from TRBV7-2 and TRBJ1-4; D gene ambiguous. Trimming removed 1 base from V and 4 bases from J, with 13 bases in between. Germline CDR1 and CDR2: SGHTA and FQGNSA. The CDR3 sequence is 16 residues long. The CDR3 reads CASSLDFFRVNEKLFF. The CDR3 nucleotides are TGTGCCAGCAGCTTAGATTTCTTCCGGGTTAATGAAAAACTGTTTTTT.

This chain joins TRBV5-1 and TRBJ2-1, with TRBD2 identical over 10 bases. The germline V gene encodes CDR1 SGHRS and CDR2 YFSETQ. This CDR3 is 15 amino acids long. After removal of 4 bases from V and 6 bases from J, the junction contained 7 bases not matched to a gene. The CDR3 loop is CASSLLAGYSNEQFF. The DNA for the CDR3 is TGCGCCAGCAGCCTACTAGCGGGATATAGCAATGAGCAGTTCTTC.

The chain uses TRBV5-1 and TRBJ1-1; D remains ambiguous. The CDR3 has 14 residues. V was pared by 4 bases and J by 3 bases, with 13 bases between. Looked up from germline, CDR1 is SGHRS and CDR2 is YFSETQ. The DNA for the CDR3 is TGCGCCAGCAGCCCGGCCCAGGCGCACACTGAAGCTTTCTTT. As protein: CASSPAQAHTEAFF.

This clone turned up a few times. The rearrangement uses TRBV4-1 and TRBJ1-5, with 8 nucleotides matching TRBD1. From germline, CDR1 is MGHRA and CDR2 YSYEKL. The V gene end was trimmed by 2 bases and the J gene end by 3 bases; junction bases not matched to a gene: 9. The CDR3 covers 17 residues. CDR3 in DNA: TGCGCCAGCAGCCAATTTTGGGGACAGGTTAACAATCAGCCCCAGCATTTT. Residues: CASSQFWGQVNNQPQHF.